The entry below gives a single TCR beta chain sequence along with its context. The junction had 13 bases not matched to a gene; V was cut back by 5 bases and J by 5 bases. The germline gives CDR1 SQVTM, CDR2 ANQGSEA. CDR3 length: 15 residues. Profiled with immunoSEQ multiplex PCR; TCRdb holds only in-frame clones, not every one. This sample has some 370,000 clones, with nearly 90% found just once. The record originates from a study of blood T cell repertoires in COVID-19. On the study more broadly: Nucleic acid was either cDNA or gDNA, and it came from T cells, B-cell-depleted T cells, or PBMCs.

The genes are TRBV29-1 and TRBJ2-5; 8 bases are shared with TRBD1. The source material was peripheral blood. The TCR sequence derives from a man aged 18 to 29 with active or convalescent COVID-19. The CDR3 protein is CSVTRQGLKGETQYF. The DNA for the CDR3 is TGCAGCGTTACTAGACAGGGGCTAAAGGGGGAGACCCAGTACTTC.